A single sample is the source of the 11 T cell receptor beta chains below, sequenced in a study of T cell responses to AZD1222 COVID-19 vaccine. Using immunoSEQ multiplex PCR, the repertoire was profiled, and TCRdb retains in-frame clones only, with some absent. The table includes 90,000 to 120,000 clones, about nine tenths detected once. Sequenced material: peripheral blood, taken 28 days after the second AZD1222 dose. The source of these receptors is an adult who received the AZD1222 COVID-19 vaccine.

In DNA, the CDR3 is TGCGCCAGCAGCTTGGACAGGGGTTCTGGGGCCAACGTCCTGACTTTC. The encoded protein is CASSLDRGSGANVLTF. V gene TRBV5-1 combines with J gene TRBJ2-6; TRBD1 matches at 7 bases. Per germline, CDR1 SGHRS and CDR2 YFSETQ. This CDR3 has 16 amino acids. Trimming at V came to 0 bases and at J to 1 base, leaving 1 base not matched to a gene.

As DNA, the CDR3 is TGCGCCAGCAGCTTAGGGGACACACGACAGTCGCTGCCCCAGCATTTT. It encodes CASSLGDTRQSLPQHF. This chain joins TRBV5-1 and TRBJ1-5; perhaps TRBD1 as D (6 bases). The germline CDR1 and CDR2 sequences are SGHRS and YFSETQ. This CDR3 region has 16 residues. V lost 2 bases, J lost 9 bases, and 21 bases lay in between. Using reference TRBV5-1 and TRBJ1-5 for the parts outside the CDR3, the full variable domain is KAGVTQTPRYLIKTRGQQVTLSCSPISGHRSVSWYQQTPGQGLQFLFEYFSETQRNKGNFPGRFSGRQFSNSRSEMNVSTLELGDSALYLCASSLGDTRQSLPQHFGDGTRLSIL.

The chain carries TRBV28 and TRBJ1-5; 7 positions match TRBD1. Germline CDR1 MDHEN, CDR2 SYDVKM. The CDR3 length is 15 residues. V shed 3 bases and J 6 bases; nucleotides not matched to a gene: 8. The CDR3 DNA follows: TGTGCCAGCAGTTTTGGCAGGGGGGGAGGTCAGCCCCAGCATTTT. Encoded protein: CASSFGRGGGQPQHF.

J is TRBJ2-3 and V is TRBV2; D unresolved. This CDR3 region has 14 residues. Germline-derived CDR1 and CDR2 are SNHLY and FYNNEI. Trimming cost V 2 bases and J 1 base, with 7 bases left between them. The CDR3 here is CASSESSGTDTQYF. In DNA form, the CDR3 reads TGTGCCAGCAGTGAATCGAGCGGCACAGATACGCAGTATTTT.

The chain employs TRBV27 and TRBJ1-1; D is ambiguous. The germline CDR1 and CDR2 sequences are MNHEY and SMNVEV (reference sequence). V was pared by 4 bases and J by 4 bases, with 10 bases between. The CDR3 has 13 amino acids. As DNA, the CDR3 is TGTGCCAGCAGTTCCGTCGAGAGCACTGAAGCTTTCTTT. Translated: CASSSVESTEAFF.

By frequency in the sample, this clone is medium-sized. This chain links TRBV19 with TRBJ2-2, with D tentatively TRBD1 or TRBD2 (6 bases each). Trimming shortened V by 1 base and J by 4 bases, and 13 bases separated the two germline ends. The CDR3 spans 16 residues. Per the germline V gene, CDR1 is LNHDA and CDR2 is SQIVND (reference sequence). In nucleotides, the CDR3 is TGTGCCAGTAGTATAGGGCCAGGGGAGGTCACCGGGGAGCTGTTTTTT. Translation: CASSIGPGEVTGELFF.

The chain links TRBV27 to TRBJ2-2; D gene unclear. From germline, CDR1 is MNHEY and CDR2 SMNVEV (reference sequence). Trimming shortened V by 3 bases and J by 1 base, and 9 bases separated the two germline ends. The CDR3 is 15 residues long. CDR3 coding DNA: TGTGCCAGCAGTTTGAAGGCGGTGAACACCGGGGAGCTGTTTTTT. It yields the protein CASSLKAVNTGELFF.

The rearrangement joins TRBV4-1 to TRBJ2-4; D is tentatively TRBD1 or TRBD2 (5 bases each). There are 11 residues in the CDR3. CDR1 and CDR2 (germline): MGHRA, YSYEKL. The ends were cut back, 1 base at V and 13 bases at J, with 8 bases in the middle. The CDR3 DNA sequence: TGCGCCAGCAGCCAAGGCAGGGACCAGTACTTC. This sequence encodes CASSQGRDQYF.

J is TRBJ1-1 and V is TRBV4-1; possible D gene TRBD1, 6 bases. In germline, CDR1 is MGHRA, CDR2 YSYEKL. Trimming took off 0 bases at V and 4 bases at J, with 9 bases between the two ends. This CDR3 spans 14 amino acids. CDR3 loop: CASSQDRGATEAFF. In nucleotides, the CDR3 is TGCGCCAGCAGCCAAGATCGGGGGGCCACTGAAGCTTTCTTT.

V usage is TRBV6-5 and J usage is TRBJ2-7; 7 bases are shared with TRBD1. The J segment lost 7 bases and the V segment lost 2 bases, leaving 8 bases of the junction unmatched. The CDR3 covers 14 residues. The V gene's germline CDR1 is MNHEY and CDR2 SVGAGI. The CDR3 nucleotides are TGTGCCAGCAGTTACCGACAGGGAAAGAGTGAGCAGTACTTC. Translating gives CASSYRQGKSEQYF.

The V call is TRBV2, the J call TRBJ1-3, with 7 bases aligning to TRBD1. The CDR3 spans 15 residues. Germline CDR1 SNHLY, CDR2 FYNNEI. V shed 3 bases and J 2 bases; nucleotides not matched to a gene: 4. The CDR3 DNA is TGTGCCAGCAGTGAGGAGGGGGCGACTGGAAACACCATATATTTT. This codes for CASSEEGATGNTIYF.